The clone carrying this T cell receptor (beta chain) was seen more than once but under ten times. CDR3 length: 13 amino acids. Between the trimmed V and J ends, which lost 6 bases and 5 bases, there was a span of 14 bases. Via MiXCR, TCRdb re-called the RT-PCR reads, giving one row per CDR3 protein. The sample has about 680,000 distinct CDR3 sequences; 11% to 15% are singletons. The sample comprised memory CD4+ T cells from blood. This clonotype was sampled from a female donor in good health, serving as a healthy control. This rearrangement joins TRBV12-3 or TRBV12-4 to TRBJ2-7; TRBD1 might be the D (6 bases). The CDR3 coding sequence is TGTGCCAGCAGCCGCACAGGGTCCCACGAGCAGTACTTC. As protein: CASSRTGSHEQYF.